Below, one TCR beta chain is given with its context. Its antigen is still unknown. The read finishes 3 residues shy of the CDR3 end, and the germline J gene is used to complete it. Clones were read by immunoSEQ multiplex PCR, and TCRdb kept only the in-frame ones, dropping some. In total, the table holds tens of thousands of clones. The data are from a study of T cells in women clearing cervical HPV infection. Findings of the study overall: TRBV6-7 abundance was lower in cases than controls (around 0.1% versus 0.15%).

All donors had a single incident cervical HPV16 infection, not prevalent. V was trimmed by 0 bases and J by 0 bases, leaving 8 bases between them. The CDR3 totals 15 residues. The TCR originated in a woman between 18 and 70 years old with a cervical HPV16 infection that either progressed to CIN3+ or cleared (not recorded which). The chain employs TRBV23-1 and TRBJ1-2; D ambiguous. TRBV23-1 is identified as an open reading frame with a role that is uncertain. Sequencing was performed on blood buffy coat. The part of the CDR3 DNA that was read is TGCGCCAGCAGTCAATCGTCTTTTTCTAACTATGGC. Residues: CASSQSSFSNYG. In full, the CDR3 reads CASSQSSFSNYGYTF.